The 8 T cell receptor beta chains given below trace back to one sample, sequenced in a study of T cell responses to AZD1222 COVID-19 vaccine. The data were produced by immunoSEQ multiplex PCR, yet TCRdb's version contains in-frame clones alone and is incomplete. The sample lists approximately 120,000 clones, approximately 87% occurring once. The sample here was peripheral blood, taken on day 0 of AZD1222 vaccination. The receptors shown here come from an adult in good health.

This clone appeared a few times. The chain combines TRBV7-9 with TRBJ1-3; D uncertain. Deletions cut 3 bases from V and 3 bases from J, with 18 bases between. The germline CDR1 and CDR2 sequences are SEHNR and FQNEAQ (reference sequence). This CDR3 has 17 amino acids. The CDR3 DNA sequence: TGTGCCAGCAGCTTGGGGAAAGAGGCGGCCAGTGGAAACACCATATATTTT. This encodes CASSLGKEAASGNTIYF.

The rearrangement uses TRBV6-2 or TRBV6-3 and TRBJ2-7; no firm D call. This CDR3 is built from 15 residues. The ends were cut back, 0 bases at V and 3 bases at J, with 12 bases in the middle. Germline V gene lookup returns CDR1 MNHEY and CDR2 SVGEGT. CDR3 amino acids: CASSYSTGVGYEQYF. DNA of the CDR3: TGTGCCAGCAGTTACTCGACTGGGGTAGGCTACGAGCAGTACTTC.

The chain uses TRBV5-1 and TRBJ2-7; no clear D. The CDR3 sequence is 11 residues long. Germline V CDR1 and CDR2: SGHRS, YFSETQ. Deletions cut 4 bases from V and 3 bases from J, with 5 bases between. CDR3 in DNA: TGCGCCAGCAGCACCAACTACGAGCAGTACTTC. This codes for CASSTNYEQYF.

The chain joins TRBV7-2 to TRBJ2-7; TRBD1 aligns across 10 bases. CDR1 is SGHTA and CDR2 is FQGNSA in the germline V gene. The V gene end was trimmed by 6 bases and the J gene end by 6 bases; junction bases not matched to a gene: 5. The CDR3 contains 13 residues. The CDR3 DNA reads as TGTGCCAGCAGTCGCTGGACAGGGGGCGAGCAGTACTTC. Its translation is CASSRWTGGEQYF.

The rearrangement links TRBV28 to TRBJ1-3, with no clear D. The germline gives CDR1 MDHEN, CDR2 SYDVKM. This CDR3 is 15 amino acids long. V was cut by 3 bases and J by 0 bases, with 9 bases left in between. The CDR3 DNA sequence: TGTGCCAGCAGTTTGCCCTCTCTCTCTGGAAACACCATATATTTT. Protein: CASSLPSLSGNTIYF.

This clone was seen only once. The chain is built from TRBV27 and TRBJ1-1; D unresolved. The CDR3 consists of 14 residues. Germline CDR1 MNHEY, CDR2 SMNVEV (reference sequence). The V and J ends lost 1 base and 0 bases respectively, with 6 bases between them. CDR3 coding DNA: TGTGCCAGCAGTTTATATCGGGTGAACACTGAAGCTTTCTTT. Translating it yields CASSLYRVNTEAFF.

This clone is a singleton in its sample. The chain has TRBV30 and TRBJ2-3, with D possibly being TRBD1 or TRBD2 (5 bases each). In germline, CDR1 is GTSNPN, CDR2 SVGIG (reference sequence). V shed 3 bases and J shed 4 bases, with 5 bases lying between them. The CDR3 consists of 11 residues. CDR3 DNA sequence: TGTGCCTGGAGGGGGGCAGATACGCAGTATTTT. The encoded protein is CAWRGADTQYF.

The chain recombines TRBV25-1 with TRBJ2-7; 15 bases map to TRBD2. CDR3 length: 15 residues. V shed 4 bases and J 5 bases; nucleotides not matched to a gene: 3. Germline lookup yields CDR1 MGHDK and CDR2 SYGVNS. The CDR3 spells CASSGGTSGRNEQYF. CDR3 DNA: TGTGCCAGCAGTGGCGGGACTAGCGGGAGGAACGAGCAGTACTTC.